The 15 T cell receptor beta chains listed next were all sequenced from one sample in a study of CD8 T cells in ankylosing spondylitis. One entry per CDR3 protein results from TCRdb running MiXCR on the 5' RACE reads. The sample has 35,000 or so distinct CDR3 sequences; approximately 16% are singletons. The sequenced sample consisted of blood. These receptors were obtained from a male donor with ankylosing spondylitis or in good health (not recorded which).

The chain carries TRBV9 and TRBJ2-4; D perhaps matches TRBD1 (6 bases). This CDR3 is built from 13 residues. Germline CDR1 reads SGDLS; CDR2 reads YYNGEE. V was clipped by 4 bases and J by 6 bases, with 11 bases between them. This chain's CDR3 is CASSTGQRNIQYF. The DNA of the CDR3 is TGTGCCAGCAGCACCGGACAGCGAAACATTCAGTACTTC.

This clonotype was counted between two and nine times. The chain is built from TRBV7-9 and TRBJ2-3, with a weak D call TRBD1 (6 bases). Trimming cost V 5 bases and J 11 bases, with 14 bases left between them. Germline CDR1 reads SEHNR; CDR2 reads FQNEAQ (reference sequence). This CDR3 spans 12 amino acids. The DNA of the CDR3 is TGTGCCAGCAGCCTGGAGGACAGTAAGCAGTATTTT. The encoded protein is CASSLEDSKQYF.

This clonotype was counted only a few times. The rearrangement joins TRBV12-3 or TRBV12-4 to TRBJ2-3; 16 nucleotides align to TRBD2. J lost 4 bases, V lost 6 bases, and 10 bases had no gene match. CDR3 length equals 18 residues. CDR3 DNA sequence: TGTGCCAGCAGGCCTGCGGGACTAGCGGGGGGGTCATCAGATACGCAGTATTTT. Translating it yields CASRPAGLAGGSSDTQYF.

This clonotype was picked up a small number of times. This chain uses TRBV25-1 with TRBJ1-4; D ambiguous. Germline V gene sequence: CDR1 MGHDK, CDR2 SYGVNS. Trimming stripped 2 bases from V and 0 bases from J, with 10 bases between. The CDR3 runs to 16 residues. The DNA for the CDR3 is TGTGCCAGCAGTGAAACGACGGCCCCAACTAATGAAAAACTGTTTTTT. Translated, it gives CASSETTAPTNEKLFF.

This CDR3 is CSTLGRGPYNEQFF. CDR3 DNA: TGCAGTACCTTAGGCAGAGGGCCCTACAATGAGCAGTTCTTC. This chain uses TRBV20-1 with TRBJ2-1; D is possibly TRBD2 (5 bases). The CDR3 sequence is 14 residues long. V was cut by 8 bases and J by 2 bases, with 16 bases left in between. The V gene's germline CDR1 is DFQATT and CDR2 SNEGSKA (reference sequence).

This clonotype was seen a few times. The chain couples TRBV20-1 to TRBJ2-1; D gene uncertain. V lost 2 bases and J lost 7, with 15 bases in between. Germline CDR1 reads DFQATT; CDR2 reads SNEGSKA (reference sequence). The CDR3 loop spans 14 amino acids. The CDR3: CSARSPIRANEQFF. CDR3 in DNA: TGCAGTGCTAGATCACCCATCCGGGCAAATGAGCAGTTCTTC.

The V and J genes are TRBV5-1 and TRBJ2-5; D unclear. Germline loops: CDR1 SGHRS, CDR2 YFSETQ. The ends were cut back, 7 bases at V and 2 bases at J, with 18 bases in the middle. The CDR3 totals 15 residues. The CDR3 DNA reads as TGCGCCAGCCGCCAGGTCATAGAAGGTCAAGAGACCCAGTACTTC. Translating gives CASRQVIEGQETQYF.

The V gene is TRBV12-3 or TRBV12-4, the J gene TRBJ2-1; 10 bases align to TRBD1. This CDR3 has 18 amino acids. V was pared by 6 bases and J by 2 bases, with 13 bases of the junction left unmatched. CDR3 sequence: CASSPSTGGMRAYNEQFF. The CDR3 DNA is TGTGCCAGCAGCCCCTCGACAGGGGGCATGAGAGCCTACAATGAGCAGTTCTTC.

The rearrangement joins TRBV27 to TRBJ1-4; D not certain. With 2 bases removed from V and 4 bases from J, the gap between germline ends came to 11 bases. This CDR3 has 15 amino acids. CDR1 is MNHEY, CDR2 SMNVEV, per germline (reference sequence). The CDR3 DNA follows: TGTGCCAGCAGTTTAAAGGACCCGGTTAATGAAAAACTGTTTTTT. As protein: CASSLKDPVNEKLFF.

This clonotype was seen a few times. The CDR3 spells CASSWVNTEAFF. In DNA, the CDR3 is TGTGCCAGCAGTTGGGTGAACACTGAAGCTTTCTTT. The chain carries TRBV6-6 and TRBJ1-1; no firm D call. The CDR3 totals 12 residues. CDR1 and CDR2 from the germline V gene are MNHNY and SVGAGI (reference sequence). V shed 4 bases and J shed 0 bases, with 3 bases lying between them.

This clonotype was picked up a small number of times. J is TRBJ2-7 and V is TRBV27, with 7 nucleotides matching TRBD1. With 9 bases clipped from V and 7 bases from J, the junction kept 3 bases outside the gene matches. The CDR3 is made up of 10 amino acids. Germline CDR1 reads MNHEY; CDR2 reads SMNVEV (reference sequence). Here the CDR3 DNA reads TGTGCCAGGGCAGGGGGTGAGCAGTACGTC. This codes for CARAGGEQYV.

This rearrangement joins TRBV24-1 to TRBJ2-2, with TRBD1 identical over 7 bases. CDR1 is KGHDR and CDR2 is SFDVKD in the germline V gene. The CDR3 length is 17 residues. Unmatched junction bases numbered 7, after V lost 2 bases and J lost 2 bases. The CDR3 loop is CATSDSDRLTNTGELFF. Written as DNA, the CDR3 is TGTGCCACCAGTGATTCGGACAGGCTAACCAACACCGGGGAGCTGTTTTTT.

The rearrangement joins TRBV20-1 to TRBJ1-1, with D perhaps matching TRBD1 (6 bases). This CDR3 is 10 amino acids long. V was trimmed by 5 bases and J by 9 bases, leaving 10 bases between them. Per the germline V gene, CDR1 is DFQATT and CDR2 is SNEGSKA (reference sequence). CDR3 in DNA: TGCAGTGCTTACAGGGCTCAAGCTTTCTTT. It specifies CSAYRAQAFF.

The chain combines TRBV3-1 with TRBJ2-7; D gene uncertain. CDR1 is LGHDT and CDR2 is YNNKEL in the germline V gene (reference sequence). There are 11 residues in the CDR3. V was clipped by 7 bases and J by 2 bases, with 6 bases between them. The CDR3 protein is CASTGPYEQYF. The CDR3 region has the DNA TGTGCCAGCACCGGGCCCTACGAGCAGTACTTC.

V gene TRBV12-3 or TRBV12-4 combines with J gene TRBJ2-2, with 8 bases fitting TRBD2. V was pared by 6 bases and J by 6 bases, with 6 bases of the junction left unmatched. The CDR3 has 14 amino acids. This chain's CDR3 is CASSPGGVAGELFF. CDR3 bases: TGTGCCAGCAGCCCGGGGGGGGTGGCCGGGGAGCTGTTTTTT.